This TCR beta chain was sequenced for a study of blood T cell repertoires in COVID-19. Looking at the study overall: COVID-19 samples from acute and convalescent phases originated in the United States, Italy and Spain. From T cells, B-cell-depleted T cells, or PBMCs came the material, which was cDNA or gDNA.

In the authors' methods: The authors estimated nucleated cell counts from reference gene primer amplification. TCRdb's copy holds only in-frame clones and misses some; the assay was immunoSEQ multiplex PCR. From that table come the V and J calls and clone size; the DNA was used to work out D and trimming. The sample holds some 89,000 clones, roughly 89% seen once. Germline V gene sequence: CDR1 KGHSH, CDR2 LQKENI. The CDR3 has 15 amino acids. Trimming removed 2 bases from V and 3 bases from J, with 10 bases in between. The rearrangement uses TRBV18 and TRBJ1-4; D perhaps matches TRBD1 (5 bases). The specimen was peripheral blood. The origin of this receptor is a human donor in a cohort sampled during active COVID-19. CDR3 bases: TGTGCCAGCTCACCAGGGGCGGCGGCTAATGAAAAACTGTTTTTT. It translates to CASSPGAAANEKLFF.